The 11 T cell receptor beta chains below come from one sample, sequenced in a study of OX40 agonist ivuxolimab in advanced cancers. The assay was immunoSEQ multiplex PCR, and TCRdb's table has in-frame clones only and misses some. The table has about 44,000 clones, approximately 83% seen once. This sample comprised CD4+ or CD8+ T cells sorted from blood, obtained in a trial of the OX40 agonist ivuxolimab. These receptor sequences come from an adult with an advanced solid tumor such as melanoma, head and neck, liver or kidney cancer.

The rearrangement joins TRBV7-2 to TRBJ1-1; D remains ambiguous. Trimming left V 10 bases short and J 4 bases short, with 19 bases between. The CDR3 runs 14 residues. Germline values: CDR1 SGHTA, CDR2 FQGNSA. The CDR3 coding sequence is TGTGCCACCACGCCCACCTATTGGGGCACTGAAGCTTTCTTT. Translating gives CATTPTYWGTEAFF.

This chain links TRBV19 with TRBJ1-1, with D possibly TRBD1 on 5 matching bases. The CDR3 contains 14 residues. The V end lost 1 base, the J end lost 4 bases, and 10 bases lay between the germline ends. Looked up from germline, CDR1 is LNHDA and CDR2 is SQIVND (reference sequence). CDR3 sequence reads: CASSIAGGGTEAFF. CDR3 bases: TGTGCCAGTAGTATAGCTGGGGGTGGCACTGAAGCTTTCTTT.

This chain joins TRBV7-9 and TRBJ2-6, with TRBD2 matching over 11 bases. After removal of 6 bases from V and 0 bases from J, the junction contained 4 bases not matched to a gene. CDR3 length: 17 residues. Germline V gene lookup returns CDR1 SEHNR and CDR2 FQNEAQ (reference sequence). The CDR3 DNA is TGTGCCAGCAGTTTTACTAGCGGGGGCTCTGGGGCCAACGTCCTGACTTTC. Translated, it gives CASSFTSGGSGANVLTF.

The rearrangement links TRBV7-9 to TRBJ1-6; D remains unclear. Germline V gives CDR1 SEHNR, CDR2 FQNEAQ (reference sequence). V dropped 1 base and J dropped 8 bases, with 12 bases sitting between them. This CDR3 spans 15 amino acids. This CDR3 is CASSLGAGGDSPLHF. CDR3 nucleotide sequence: TGTGCCAGCAGCTTAGGGGCAGGCGGCGATTCACCCCTCCACTTT.

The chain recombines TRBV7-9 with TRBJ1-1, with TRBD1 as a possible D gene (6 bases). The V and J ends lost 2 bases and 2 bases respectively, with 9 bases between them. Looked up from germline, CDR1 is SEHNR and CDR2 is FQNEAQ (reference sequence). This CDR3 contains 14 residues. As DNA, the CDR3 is TGTGCCAGCAGCTTAAGACAGGATAACACTGAAGCTTTCTTT. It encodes CASSLRQDNTEAFF.

Here the CDR3 reads CASSYLGRETYEQYF. CDR3 DNA: TGTGCCAGCAGTTATTTAGGCAGGGAGACCTACGAGCAGTACTTC. The chain has TRBV6-5 and TRBJ2-7; TRBD1 or TRBD2 may be the D gene (5 bases each). Trimming removed 3 bases at V and 2 bases at J, with 14 bases between. Germline CDR1 MNHEY, CDR2 SVGAGI. The CDR3 extends over 15 amino acids.

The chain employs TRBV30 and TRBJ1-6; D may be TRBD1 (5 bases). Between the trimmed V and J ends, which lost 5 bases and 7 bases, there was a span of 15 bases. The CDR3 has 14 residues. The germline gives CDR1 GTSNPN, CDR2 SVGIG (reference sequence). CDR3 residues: CAWASGGSNSPLHF. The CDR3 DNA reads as TGTGCCTGGGCCTCGGGGGGGTCAAATTCACCCCTCCACTTT.

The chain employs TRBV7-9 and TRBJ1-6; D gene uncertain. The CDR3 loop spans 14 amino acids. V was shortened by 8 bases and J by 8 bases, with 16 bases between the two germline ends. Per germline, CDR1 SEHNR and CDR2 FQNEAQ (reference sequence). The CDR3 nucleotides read TGTGCCAGCCTCGGTGCTAAGGGAGATTCACCCCTCCACTTT. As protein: CASLGAKGDSPLHF.

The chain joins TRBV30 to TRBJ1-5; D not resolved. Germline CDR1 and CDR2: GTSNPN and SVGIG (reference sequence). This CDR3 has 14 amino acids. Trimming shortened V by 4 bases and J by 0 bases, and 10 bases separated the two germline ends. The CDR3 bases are TGTGCCTGGACCAGAGCCGGTAGCAATCAGCCCCAGCATTTT. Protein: CAWTRAGSNQPQHF.

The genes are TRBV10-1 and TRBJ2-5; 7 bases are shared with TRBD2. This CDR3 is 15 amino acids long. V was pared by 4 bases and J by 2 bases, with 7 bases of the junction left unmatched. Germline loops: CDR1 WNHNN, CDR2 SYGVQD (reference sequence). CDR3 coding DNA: TGCGCCAGCAGTGCGGGGGGTCCAGGGCAAGAGACCCAGTACTTC. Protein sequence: CASSAGGPGQETQYF.

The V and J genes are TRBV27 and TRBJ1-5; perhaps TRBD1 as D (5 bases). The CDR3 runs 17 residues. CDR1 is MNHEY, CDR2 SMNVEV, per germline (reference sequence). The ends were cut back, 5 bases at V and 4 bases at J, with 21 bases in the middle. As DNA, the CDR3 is TGTGCCAGCAGTCCCCAGTCTGGGGCCTCCTTTAATCAGCCCCAGCATTTT. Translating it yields CASSPQSGASFNQPQHF.